One and the same sample provided the 2 T cell receptor beta chains below, sequenced in a study of CD8 T cells in ankylosing spondylitis (dated by TCRdb to the late 2010s). The method behind the library was 5' RACE. Data came from an Illumina HiSeq 2500. TCRdb redid the processing of the public reads, applying fastp at Q25 and MiXCR, and retained in-frame beta chains. Each entry merges the rows of one CDR3 protein and shows their most common DNA and genes. This sample lists around 210,000 distinct CDR3 sequences; roughly 8.2% were detected once. The ten largest clones capture roughly 4.9% of the sample. Sequenced: blood, either unsorted or a sorted T cell fraction (not recorded which). The receptors shown here come from a female donor with ankylosing spondylitis or in good health (not recorded which).

This clonotype came up many times. The chain recombines TRBV7-2 with TRBJ2-5, with 12 bases that match TRBD2. Germline trimming cut 5 bases from V and 2 bases from J; bases unmatched to any gene: 6. This CDR3 is 16 amino acids long. Germline CDR1 reads SGHTA; CDR2 reads FQGNSA. DNA for the CDR3: TGTGCCAGCAGCAAGACTAGCGGGAGAGTACAAGAGACCCAGTACTTC. Residues: CASSKTSGRVQETQYF.

The V gene is TRBV4-3, the J gene TRBJ2-6; 8 bases fit TRBD1. Germline V gene sequence: CDR1 LGHNA, CDR2 YSLEER. The length of the CDR3 is 19 residues. The trim removed 1 base at V and 0 bases at J, leaving 8 bases unmatched. CDR3 nucleotides: TGCGCCAGCAGCCAAGCTCGAACAGGGGGGTTCTCTGGGGCCAACGTCCTGACTTTC. Translation gives CASSQARTGGFSGANVLTF.